These 14 T cell receptor beta chains came from one sample sequenced in a study of T cell responses to AZD1222 COVID-19 vaccine. Some clones are missing from TCRdb's copy, which holds only in-frame ones; the method was immunoSEQ multiplex PCR. Of about 150,000 clones in the sample, 91% were seen once. The specimen comprised peripheral blood, sampled on day 0 of AZD1222 vaccination. Receptors originate from an adult in good health.

The chain combines TRBV7-3 with TRBJ2-1; TRBD2 is a possible D gene (5 bases). Germline lookup yields CDR1 SGHTA and CDR2 FQGTGA. Trimming removed 2 bases at V and 9 bases at J, with 11 bases between. The CDR3 length is 13 residues. The CDR3 coding sequence is TGTGCCAGCAGCTTACGGGAAGTTGGTGAGCAGTTCTTC. Its protein is CASSLREVGEQFF.

The chain carries TRBV19 and TRBJ1-1, with 7 nucleotides matching TRBD1. This CDR3 spans 13 amino acids. V was pared by 7 bases and J by 5 bases, with 7 bases of the junction left unmatched. Germline-derived CDR1 and CDR2 are LNHDA and SQIVND (reference sequence). In nucleotides, the CDR3 is TGTGCCAGTATTTCAGGGGGACGGACTGAAGCTTTCTTT. Translated, it gives CASISGGRTEAFF.

The chain couples TRBV9 to TRBJ2-1; 10 bases are shared with TRBD2. CDR1 is SGDLS and CDR2 is YYNGEE in the germline V gene. CDR3 length: 16 residues. V dropped 0 bases and J dropped 3; count of bases not matched to a gene: 3. The CDR3 reads CASSVVSGRGYNEQFF. CDR3 sequence (DNA): TGTGCCAGCAGCGTAGTGAGCGGGAGGGGCTACAATGAGCAGTTCTTC.

The CDR3 nucleotides are TGTGCCAGCTCACCACCCCGAATTGGGTCGAACACTGAAGCTTTCTTT. As protein: CASSPPRIGSNTEAFF. The chain is built from TRBV18 and TRBJ1-1, with D unresolved. The CDR3 sequence is 16 residues long. The germline CDR1 and CDR2 sequences are KGHSH and LQKENI. The V end lost 0 bases, the J end lost 1 base, and 12 bases lay between the germline ends.

This clone was seen a single time. The chain links TRBV10-3 to TRBJ2-7; tentative D call: TRBD1 (6 bases). V was clipped by 10 bases and J by 5 bases, with 18 bases between them. The CDR3 covers 13 residues. Germline-derived CDR1 and CDR2 are ENHRY and SYGVKD. CDR3 DNA: TGTGCCACGCTCAGACAGGATTGGGACGAGCAGTACTTC. Its protein product is CATLRQDWDEQYF.

The V and J genes are TRBV28 and TRBJ2-1, with TRBD2 identical over 13 bases. This CDR3 has 14 residues. CDR1 is MDHEN and CDR2 is SYDVKM in the germline V gene. The V and J ends lost 2 bases and 10 bases, in that order; junction bases with no gene match: 2. CDR3 nucleotides: TGTGCCAGCAGTTTAGGACTAGCGGGAGTCGAGCAGTTCTTC. This sequence encodes CASSLGLAGVEQFF.

The gene calls are TRBV3-1 (or the pseudogene TRBV3-2) and TRBJ2-1; 11 nucleotides agree with TRBD2. The germline V gene encodes CDR1 LGHDT and CDR2 YNNKEL (reference sequence). This CDR3 is built from 20 residues. Trimming at V came to 5 bases and at J to 0 bases, leaving 15 bases not matched to a gene. The DNA for the CDR3 is TGTGCCAGCAGCATAAGCGGGACTAGCGGAACTAGACGCTCCTACAATGAGCAGTTCTTC. It translates to CASSISGTSGTRRSYNEQFF.

The CDR3 sequence is CASSVGDGLEKLFF. CDR3 coding DNA: TGTGCCAGCAGCGTAGGGGACGGGCTTGAAAAACTGTTTTTT. This chain connects TRBV9 to TRBJ1-4, with D possibly matching TRBD1 (5 bases). This CDR3 region has 14 residues. Trimming shortened V by 0 bases and J by 7 bases, and 10 bases separated the two germline ends. Germline V CDR1 and CDR2: SGDLS, YYNGEE.

This clone was detected only once. The chain links TRBV28 to TRBJ1-4; 7 bases are shared with TRBD1. Germline values: CDR1 MDHEN, CDR2 SYDVKM. The CDR3 consists of 14 residues. V shed 7 bases, J shed 7 bases, and the junction held 9 bases outside the gene matches. CDR3 residues: CASTLGTVAEKLFF. CDR3 DNA: TGTGCCAGCACCTTGGGGACAGTAGCTGAAAAACTGTTTTTT.

V usage is TRBV19 and J usage is TRBJ2-7; possibly TRBD1 for D (6 bases). The CDR3 totals 15 residues. The V and J ends lost 5 bases and 4 bases respectively, with 18 bases between them. The germline gives CDR1 LNHDA, CDR2 SQIVND (reference sequence). CDR3 in DNA: TGTGCCAGTAGTCCCGTGGACAGTCCGAAATACGAGCAGTACTTC. Translated: CASSPVDSPKYEQYF.

The genes are TRBV7-9 and TRBJ1-1, with 7 bases identical to TRBD1. Germline lookup yields CDR1 SEHNR and CDR2 FQNEAQ (reference sequence). The CDR3 is made up of 16 amino acids. Trimming took 0 bases from V and 4 from J; bases not matched to a gene: 8. This CDR3 is CASSLAEGAWGTEAFF. CDR3 nucleotide sequence: TGTGCCAGCAGCTTAGCGGAGGGGGCTTGGGGCACTGAAGCTTTCTTT.

This rearrangement joins TRBV13 to TRBJ1-4; 8 nucleotides match TRBD1. This CDR3 is 13 amino acids long. J gave up 11 bases and V 9 bases, and 11 bases lay outside the gene matches. The germline V gene has CDR1 PRHDT and CDR2 FYEKMQ (reference sequence). In DNA, the CDR3 is TGTGCCAGTTCGGGACAGGACTTGGGCAAACTGTTTTTT. As protein: CASSGQDLGKLFF.

The chain recombines TRBV24-1 with TRBJ2-7; unclear D gene. Looked up from germline, CDR1 is KGHDR and CDR2 is SFDVKD. This CDR3 comprises 12 residues. Between the trimmed V and J ends, which lost 2 bases and 6 bases, there was a span of 7 bases. CDR3 region: CATSDSQGEQYF. CDR3 nucleotide sequence: TGTGCCACCAGTGATTCCCAAGGCGAGCAGTACTTC.

The count of this clone is one. The J gene is TRBJ2-5, the V gene TRBV21-1; the D segment call TRBD2 is taken from the table without a DNA check. TRBV21-1 is an annotated pseudogene. CDR3 length: 12 residues. This CDR3 reads CPSGLPAETQYF. Here the CDR3 DNA reads TGCCCAAGCGGTCTGCCTGCAGAGACCCAGTACTTC.